The source of this T cell receptor beta chain is a study of T cells in Graves' hyperthyroidism and ophthalmopathy (dated by TCRdb to between 2018 and 2021). Some background on the complete study: Peripheral blood was sampled at the time of initial diagnosis, prior to any treatment. To identify TCR V-J signatures that set the groups apart, the researchers used a discovery cohort of about a hundred patients, made up of roughly 40 with Graves' ophthalmopathy and some 58 with stable Graves' hyperthyroidism. Thyroid tissue and blood T-cell repertoires from several Graves' hyperthyroidism patients were also compared in the study. The 100 or so discovery patients were divided at random into training and test sets in a 7:3 ratio. Whether ophthalmopathy could be predicted prospectively was tested in an independent validation cohort made up of 18 to 20 hyperthyroidism patients plus 17 patients who later progressed to ophthalmopathy. According to the paper, TCR Vbeta CDR3 sequencing was carried out on 135 peripheral blood samples, which came from approximately 43 ophthalmopathy, 75 or so hyperthyroidism and roughly 17 progressor patients. After blood sampling, hyperthyroidism patients were treated with methimazole at a starting dose of 30 mg daily, and ophthalmopathy patients were treated with high-dose intravenous methylprednisolone. The paper's findings and limits, for the study overall: No statistical method was used to set the sample size in advance, and investigators knew the group allocation. A 13 V-J signature model separated ophthalmopathy from stable hyperthyroidism, with about 90% sensitivity and roughly 82% specificity in cross-validation and 80%/75% in testing. In validation, the model predicted progression to ophthalmopathy a median of 6.5 months before onset, with over 55% sensitivity and around 76% specificity. Most expanded thyroid clonotypes (frequency above 0.001) were also detected in blood, suggesting blood repertoires may reflect thyroid immune responses.

The TCR beta CDR3 regions were amplified from RNA transcripts. The first round of RT-PCR for the TCR CDR3 was performed with the HTBI primer set and the Qiagen OneStep RT-PCR kit. The libraries were constructed in a second round of multiplex PCR and then size-selected and purified. Sequencing of the libraries was done on an Illumina HiSeq2000 using paired-end 100 bp reads. Concerning the study's data processing: SOAPnuke was used to process the raw data, throwing out any read that contained adapters or uncalled bases, had a mean Phred below 15, or lacked an exact constant-primer or identifier match. COPE v1.2.5 was used to merge the high-quality paired reads, and each unique nucleotide sequence was defined as a clonotype. MiTCR v1.1 was used to align the clonotypes against IMGT TRBV, TRBD and TRBJ reference segments. Only V-J combinations with frequency above 0.0001, covering 99.2% of repertoires, were analysed. The TCS score was defined as F50 (clonal expansion) divided by E x V (chaos), with BLOSUM62-based TCRdist calculated between CDR3 peptides within each V-J. Welch's t-statistics and random forest reduced 500 to 550 V-J features to 13, which were used in a naive Bayes classifier (R e1071). Thyroid-blood repertoire similarity was quantified with the Morisita-Horn index. TCRdb's own reprocessing of the public reads used fastp at Q25 and MiXCR and kept productive beta chains. Rows merge per CDR3 protein into single entries with the most common DNA and genes. TCRdb's processing, not the authors', yielded these V and J calls. A total of more than 500,000 distinct CDR3 sequences appear in this sample, under 15% of them only once. Around 4.5% of the sample lies in the top ten.

In the ophthalmopathy patients, disease was moderately to severely active, with a Clinical Activity Score of 3 or more, a NOSPECS grade of 4 or more, and a duration of less than 3 months. Exclusion was applied to patients with uncontrolled infections, other autoimmune diseases, pregnancy or lactation. Diagnoses were established on the basis of clinical symptoms, serum thyroxine and TRAb, thyroid ultrasound, and orbital computed tomography. PBMCs were separated from roughly 9.3 ml of fresh peripheral blood using Ficoll-Paque density gradient centrifugation. Total RNA was extracted using Trizol reagent, and RNA quality was assessed on an Agilent 2100 Bioanalyzer. In its sample, this clonotype was seen many times. Its antigen is still unknown. Base qualities are not provided; no much larger clone lies one nucleotide away. From the cysteine up to the phenylalanine, the CDR3 has a length of 13 residues. The CDR3 DNA has 39 bases and is translated from base 1. CDR1 MNHEY and CDR2 SMNVEV were looked up in the germline V gene (reference sequence). V has 8 bases trimmed and J has 5 bases trimmed; junction bases matching no gene number 5.

The source is a woman aged 40 to 49 with Graves' ophthalmopathy. The specimen was blood. The chain uses TRBV27 and TRBJ1-5; the junction holds 8 bases that match TRBD1. CDR3 reads: CASRTGLDQPQHF. The nucleotide sequence reads TGTGCCAGCCGGACAGGGTTGGATCAGCCCCAGCATTTT.